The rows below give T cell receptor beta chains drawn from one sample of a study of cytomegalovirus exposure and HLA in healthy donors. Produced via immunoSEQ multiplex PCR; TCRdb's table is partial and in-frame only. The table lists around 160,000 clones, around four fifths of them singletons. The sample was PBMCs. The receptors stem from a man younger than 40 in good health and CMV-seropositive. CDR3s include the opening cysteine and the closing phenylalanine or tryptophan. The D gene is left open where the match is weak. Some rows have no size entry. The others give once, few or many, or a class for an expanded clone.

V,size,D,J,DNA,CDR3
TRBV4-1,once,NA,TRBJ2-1,TGCGCCACAGGGGGGTTTTCCTACAATGAGCAGTTCTTC,CATGGFSYNEQFF
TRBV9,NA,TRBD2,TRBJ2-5,TGTGCCAGCAGCGTCGTCGGGGGGGGTGAGACCCAGTACTTC,CASSVVGGGETQYF
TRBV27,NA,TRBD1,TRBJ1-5,TGTGCCAGCAGTCCCCGACAGGGATATCAGCCCCAGCATTTT,CASSPRQGYQPQHF
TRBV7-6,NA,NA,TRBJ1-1,TGTGCCAGCAGCTCTCTCCTCAACACTGAAGCTTTCTTT,CASSSLLNTEAFF
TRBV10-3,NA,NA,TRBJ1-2,TGTGCCATCGTTGGACAATATGGCTACACCTTC,CAIVGQYGYTF
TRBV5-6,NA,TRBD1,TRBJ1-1,TGTGCCAGCAGCTTCGGGACAGGGGGCGGCGAAGCTTTCTTT,CASSFGTGGGEAFF
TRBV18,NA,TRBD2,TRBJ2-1,TGTGCCAGCTCCCCCGCGGCCTACGCCGGGACTAGCGGGGGGGCCCGGTTCTTC,CASSPAAYAGTSGGARFF
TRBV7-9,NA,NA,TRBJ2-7,TGTGCCAGCAGCTTAACTAGCCCCTACGAGCAGTACTTC,CASSLTSPYEQYF
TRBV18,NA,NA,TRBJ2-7,TGTGCCAGCTCACCCGTGACAGGTGGATCTTACGAGCAGTACTTC,CASSPVTGGSYEQYF
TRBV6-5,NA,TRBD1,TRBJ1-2,TGTGCCAGCAGTTACTCGGTACAGGGGGTCTATGGCTACACCTTC,CASSYSVQGVYGYTF
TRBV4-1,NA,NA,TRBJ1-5,TGCGCCAGCAGCCCCGGGGGACAGCCCCAGCATTTT,CASSPGGQPQHF
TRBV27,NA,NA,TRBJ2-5,TGTGCCAGCAGGTGGCGGGAGACCCAGTACTTC,CASRWRETQYF
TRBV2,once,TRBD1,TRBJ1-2,TGTGCCAGCAAAAGGGGGCAAGAATATGGCTACACCTTC,CASKRGQEYGYTF
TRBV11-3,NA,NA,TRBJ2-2,TGTGCCAGCAGTGTGGTCAGTACCGGGGAGCTGTTTTTT,CASSVVSTGELFF
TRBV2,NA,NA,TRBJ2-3,TGTGCCAGCAGGGAACTTATGGGGGCAATGAGAGATACGCAGTATTTT,CASRELMGAMRDTQYF
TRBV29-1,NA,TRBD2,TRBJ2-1,TGCAGCGTTGCGCTAGCGGGGGGGCCCTACAATGAGCAGTTCTTC,CSVALAGGPYNEQFF